This TCR beta chain was retrieved from a study of beta chain features in type 1 diabetes. Study findings and constraints: Shorter templates might be favored by PCR, and equally so in patients and in controls. Moderate but significant shortening of TCRB CDR3s was recorded in all four CD4+ subsets from Type 1 diabetes patients.

About this clone: Its specificity is not known.

CD4+ cells of the naive, central memory, regulatory and stem cell-like memory types were sorted via CD45RO/CCR7/CD25/CD127/CD95/CD27. What was sequenced were expressed TCRB transcripts, since all of the isolated RNA had been reverse transcribed. Sequencing used immunoSEQ multiplex PCR; TCRdb keeps in-frame clones, though not all of them. The sample shows around 300,000 clones, 13% to 15% of them seen only once. The CDR3 covers 17 residues. The ends were cut back, 3 bases at V and 0 bases at J, with 12 bases in the middle. Germline V lookup: CDR1 SNHLY, CDR2 FYNNEI. The TCR originated in a man aged 25-45 years in good health. Specimen: central memory CD4+ T cells from blood. V usage is TRBV2 and J usage is TRBJ1-6; D not certain. Here the CDR3 reads CASSDVGRGSYNSPLHF. The CDR3, as DNA: TGTGCCAGCAGTGATGTAGGGCGTGGCTCCTATAATTCACCCCTCCACTTT.